Detailed here is one T cell receptor (beta chain). What it binds is unknown. This specimen belongs to a study of cytomegalovirus exposure and HLA in healthy donors. Study at large: Tens of millions of unique TCRs, all from HLA-typed donors, were included in an early release of the data. General study points: The investigators catalogued 150 to 200 TCR beta chains as cytomegalovirus-associated. Later findings reportedly placed an Asian-associated ancestry cluster below the approximately 670-donor mean for N-insertions.

Everyone who donated was a healthy bone marrow donor. This PCR relied on a set of 60 Vbeta primers and 13 Jbeta primers. The table came from immunoSEQ multiplex PCR; TCRdb's copy has only in-frame clones and leaves some out. The sample includes about 150,000 clones, roughly 70% seen only once; the top ten take around 1.7%. CDR1 MDHEN and CDR2 SYDVKM come from the germline V gene. The CDR3 totals 16 residues. V lost 2 bases to trimming and J lost 5 bases, with 16 bases between them. The gene calls are TRBV28 and TRBJ1-5, with D hard to call. Source material: PBMCs. The origin of this receptor is a woman aged 40-49 years in good health and CMV-seronegative. CDR3 DNA: TGTGCCAGCAGTTTAGGTCAAGTAGCGAGGGATCAGCCCCAGCATTTT. Protein product: CASSLGQVARDQPQHF. Filled out from reference TRBV28 and TRBJ1-5, the complete variable domain reads DVKVTQSSRYLVKRTGEKVFLECVQDMDHENMFWYRQDPGLGLRLIYFSYDVKMKEKGDIPEGYSVSREKKERFSLILESASTNQTSMYLCASSLGQVARDQPQHFGDGTRLSIL.